Listed below are T cell receptor beta chains from one sample, sequenced in a study of blood T cell repertoires in COVID-19. TCRdb keeps only in-frame clones here, not all; method: immunoSEQ multiplex PCR. The sample includes over 300,000 clones, 85% to 90% of them seen just once. Sequencing input: peripheral blood. The receptors stem from a man between 18 and 29 years old with active or convalescent COVID-19. Both conserved end residues are part of each CDR3. The D gene is left open where the match is weak.

J gene | V gene | D gene | CDR3 protein
TRBJ2-7 | TRBV11-3 | - | CASSSGGEQYF
TRBJ1-2 | TRBV7-3 | TRBD1 | CASSLGQGAPNYGYTF
TRBJ1-6 | TRBV9 | - | CASSPEQGGNSPLHF
TRBJ2-7 | TRBV28 | - | CASSSTTQAYEQYF
TRBJ2-7 | TRBV28 | TRBD1 | CASRLRGPVDEQYF
TRBJ2-5 | TRBV5-1 | - | CASSLGVSTETQYF
TRBJ2-6 | TRBV7-8 | - | CASSFPQESHSGANVLTF
TRBJ1-4 | TRBV29-1 | - | CSAATGPNEKLFF
TRBJ1-1 | TRBV5-6 | - | CASSSTDRRNTEAFF
TRBJ2-3 | TRBV3-1/TRBV3-2 | - | CASSPRGTDTQYF
TRBJ2-1 | TRBV9 | TRBD2 | CASSVALAGGNEQFF
TRBJ1-2 | TRBV5-1 | - | CASSKGTNYGYTF
TRBJ2-1 | TRBV19 | - | CASKDSSYNEQFF
TRBJ1-1 | TRBV13 | TRBD1 | CASRTTGGTNTEAFF
TRBJ2-5 | TRBV24-1 | TRBD2 | CATSDPSGRFQETQYF
TRBJ1-2 | TRBV19 | - | CASSIGTGNYGYTF
TRBJ2-7 | TRBV28 | TRBD1 | CASSFSFGTGSYEQYF
TRBJ2-3 | TRBV9 | TRBD2 | CASSVGLAGSSTDTQYF
TRBJ1-4 | TRBV27 | - | CASSSFGATNEKLFF
TRBJ1-3 | TRBV24-1 | TRBD1 | CATSDPQGAGNTIYF
TRBJ2-2 | TRBV3-1/TRBV3-2 | TRBD2 | CASSRQRGRNTGELFF
TRBJ1-1 | TRBV6-5 | - | CASRYQPGVAEAFF
TRBJ1-5 | TRBV5-1 | TRBD1 | CASSWTGPNQPQHF
TRBJ2-1 | TRBV27 | TRBD2 | CASSTTSGRGYNEQFF
TRBJ1-4 | TRBV6-6 | - | CASFKGGTLDVKLFF
TRBJ1-1 | TRBV11-2 | - | CASSPAGLGSTEAFF
TRBJ1-5 | TRBV7-3 | - | CASSFTGGPGSNQPQHF
TRBJ1-5 | TRBV6-2/TRBV6-3 | - | CASSYLPSNQPQHF
TRBJ1-2 | TRBV7-2 | TRBD1 | CASSLMGTGFSYGYTF
TRBJ2-7 | TRBV15 | TRBD1 | CATSRDRGQGYEQYF
TRBJ1-4 | TRBV30 | - | CAWSVGGAGEKLFF
TRBJ2-2 | TRBV11-2 | TRBD2 | CASKKAGMNTGELFF
TRBJ2-5 | TRBV19 | TRBD2 | CASSMALAGVTQYF
TRBJ2-1 | TRBV6-1 | - | CAISGDPGEILYNEQFF
TRBJ1-2 | TRBV9 | TRBD1 | CASSVFQGDYGYTF
TRBJ2-7 | TRBV7-6 | TRBD2 | CASSVSGDSYEQYF
TRBJ2-1 | TRBV5-1 | TRBD2 | CASSAASGGYNEQFF
TRBJ2-6 | TRBV19 | - | CASSIWTTGANVLTF
TRBJ2-5 | TRBV5-6 | TRBD1 | CASSTGVTETQYF
TRBJ2-3 | TRBV3-1/TRBV3-2 | - | CASSQAGGLDTDTQYF
TRBJ2-3 | TRBV7-3 | TRBD2 | CASSPSGNTDTQYF
TRBJ1-2 | TRBV5-4 | TRBD1 | CASSWARGLLNYGYTF
TRBJ1-3 | TRBV15 | TRBD1 | CATSRATEGGNTIYF
TRBJ1-2 | TRBV5-1 | - | CASRQGLSSNYGYTF
TRBJ1-1 | TRBV6-5 | - | CASSLQGWTEAFF
TRBJ2-2 | TRBV7-9 | TRBD2 | CASNRPRGGANTGELFF
TRBJ1-2 | TRBV14 | TRBD1 | CASSQDPRGRSGYTF
TRBJ2-2 | TRBV6-5 | - | CASSRTAGELFF
TRBJ1-6 | TRBV27 | - | CASSTNRAEGGTLSLHF